This entry lists 3 T cell receptor beta chains sequenced from one sample in a study of cytomegalovirus exposure and HLA in healthy donors. PCR was performed using 60 Vbeta and 13 Jbeta primers. Measured with immunoSEQ multiplex PCR; TCRdb has only the in-frame clones, and not every one. Found here are roughly 190,000 clones, under 85% of them singletons; the top ten hold approximately 10%. Source material: PBMCs. The source of these receptors is a woman between 50 and 59 years old in good health and CMV-seropositive.

The chain combines TRBV11-3 with TRBJ2-3; 9 bases match TRBD2. Looked up from germline, CDR1 is SGHNT and CDR2 is YENEEA. V shed 1 base and J 2 bases; nucleotides not matched to a gene: 7. The CDR3 spans 17 residues. DNA of the CDR3: TGTGCCAGCAGCTTAGGGAAGACTAGCGGAGTCACAGATACGCAGTATTTT. It encodes CASSLGKTSGVTDTQYF.

The chain is built from TRBV4-2 and TRBJ2-1; TRBD2 agrees at 10 bases. The germline V gene encodes CDR1 LGHNA and CDR2 YNFKEQ. The CDR3 loop spans 16 amino acids. Trimming removed 4 bases from V and 4 bases from J; junction bases left unmatched: 7. This CDR3 reads CASSPRSGGEYNEQFF. CDR3 nucleotides: TGTGCCAGCAGCCCGAGGAGCGGGGGGGAATACAATGAGCAGTTCTTC.

CDR3 DNA sequence: TGCAGCGCCGCCCTGCAGAGGACAGATACGCAGTATTTT. Translation gives CSAALQRTDTQYF. The chain uses TRBV29-1 and TRBJ2-3; D unclear. V was trimmed by 7 bases and J by 3 bases, leaving 14 bases between them. Germline V gene lookup returns CDR1 SQVTM and CDR2 ANQGSEA. This CDR3 comprises 13 residues.